The 27 T cell receptor beta chains given below trace back to one sample, sequenced in a study of shared clonotypes between healthy human individuals. Produced via immunoSEQ multiplex PCR; TCRdb's table is partial and in-frame only. The sample has approximately 530,000 clones; about 96% are singletons. The material sequenced was naive CD4+ T cells sorted from blood. Subset defined: CD45RA+ positively selected. The receptors originated from a woman under 40 in good health.

CDR3 DNA: TGTGCCAGCAGCCGTGACAGGGGGCCGTTGAATGAGCAGTTCTTC. Residues: CASSRDRGPLNEQFF. This sequence joins TRBV6-6 and TRBJ2-1; 10 nucleotides line up with TRBD1. Germline CDR1 is MNHNY and CDR2 is SVGAGI (reference sequence). This CDR3 region has 15 residues. V gave up 6 bases and J gave up 7 bases; unmatched junction bases: 9.

This chain joins TRBV4-1 and TRBJ1-2; 7 bases are a match to TRBD1. The V gene's germline CDR1 is MGHRA and CDR2 YSYEKL. The CDR3 contains 16 residues. The junction had 17 bases not matched to a gene; V was cut back by 5 bases and J by 8 bases. In DNA, the CDR3 is TGCGCCAGCAGCACCCTATACAGGGGCGGTGGGAGAGGCTACACCTTC. Translated: CASSTLYRGGGRGYTF.

The chain uses TRBV6-5 and TRBJ1-4; no clear D. Germline assignment: CDR1 MNHEY and CDR2 SVGAGI. The CDR3 length is 15 residues. The V end was cut by 0 bases, the J end by 6 bases, with 11 bases between. DNA for the CDR3: TGTGCCAGCAGTTACTCGATCGGGATCGATGAAAAACTGTTTTTT. Its protein is CASSYSIGIDEKLFF.

This clone showed up just once. The chain is built from TRBV28 and TRBJ1-1; D is uncertain. CDR3 size: 16 residues. With 1 base removed from V and 1 base from J, the gap between germline ends came to 13 bases. Per the germline V gene, CDR1 is MDHEN and CDR2 is SYDVKM. CDR3 in DNA: TGTGCCAGCAGTTTATATTCGGGCAGACGGAACACTGAAGCTTTCTTT. It codes for CASSLYSGRRNTEAFF.

This chain links TRBV5-4 with TRBJ1-1; 9 bases fit TRBD1. Germline V gene sequence: CDR1 SGHNT, CDR2 YYREEE (reference sequence). V lost 4 bases to trimming and J lost 4 bases; unmatched junction nucleotides: 8. The CDR3 is 15 amino acids. The CDR3 DNA reads TGTGCCAGCAGCACCAAGGGACAGGGCCCCACTGAAGCTTTCTTT. Protein: CASSTKGQGPTEAFF.

This chain joins TRBV15 and TRBJ2-1; 11 bases agree with TRBD1. CDR1 is LNHNV, CDR2 YYDKDF, per germline (reference sequence). The CDR3 contains 15 residues. The junction had 6 bases not matched to a gene; V was cut back by 4 bases and J by 7 bases. CDR3 bases: TGTGCCACCAGCAAATGGGACAGGGGGAGAAATGAGCAGTTCTTC. Translation gives CATSKWDRGRNEQFF.

This clone was seen just once. V usage is TRBV10-3 and J usage is TRBJ2-2, with 8 bases identical to TRBD1. The CDR3 is 14 amino acids. From germline, CDR1 is ENHRY and CDR2 SYGVKD. V was pared by 11 bases and J by 0 bases, with 5 bases of the junction left unmatched. The CDR3 sequence is CASGGGANTGELFF. The CDR3 region has the DNA TGTGCCTCAGGGGGCGGAGCGAACACCGGGGAGCTGTTTTTT.

This sequence joins TRBV19 and TRBJ2-5; D unclear. Trimming shortened V by 3 bases and J by 5 bases, and 7 bases separated the two germline ends. The CDR3 is 12 amino acids. Germline V CDR1 and CDR2: LNHDA, SQIVND (reference sequence). The CDR3 is CASSMGSETQYF. CDR3 nucleotide sequence: TGTGCCAGTAGTATGGGGTCCGAGACCCAGTACTTC.

The chain couples TRBV18 to TRBJ2-7, with 8 bases fitting TRBD1. Germline V gene lookup returns CDR1 KGHSH and CDR2 LQKENI. Trimming removed 1 base from V and 3 bases from J; junction bases left unmatched: 8. CDR3 size: 16 residues. CDR3 amino acids: CASSPRQGAYSYEQYF. The CDR3 coding sequence is TGTGCCAGCTCACCACGGCAGGGGGCGTATAGCTACGAGCAGTACTTC.

V gene TRBV28 combines with J gene TRBJ2-5, with D perhaps matching TRBD1 (5 bases). The germline CDR1 and CDR2 sequences are MDHEN and SYDVKM. Trimming removed 2 bases from V and 1 base from J, with 11 bases in between. This CDR3 spans 15 amino acids. The CDR3 DNA is TGTGCCAGCAGTTTAACTGAGACAGTCCAAGAGACCCAGTACTTC. Its protein is CASSLTETVQETQYF.

This clone was observed a single time. Other DNA sequences in the sample encode the same CDR3. The J gene is TRBJ2-1, the V gene TRBV5-1; tentatively, D is TRBD1 or TRBD2 (5 bases each). This CDR3 contains 12 residues. V dropped 4 bases and J dropped 7 bases, with 9 bases sitting between them. The germline V gene has CDR1 SGHRS and CDR2 YFSETQ. In nucleotides, the CDR3 is TGCGCCAGCAGCCTAGAGGGGAATGAGCAGTTCTTC. This encodes CASSLEGNEQFF.

The rearrangement uses TRBV7-2 and TRBJ2-1; no definite D call. The CDR3 runs 15 residues. From germline, CDR1 is SGHTA and CDR2 FQGNSA. V lost 2 bases and J lost 2, with 10 bases in between. The CDR3 DNA is TGTGCCAGCAGCTTAAGGCAAGGAGCCTACAATGAGCAGTTCTTC. Amino acid sequence: CASSLRQGAYNEQFF.

V usage is TRBV28 and J usage is TRBJ2-5, with 10 bases that match TRBD1. The CDR3 length is 16 residues. The ends lost 2 bases at V and 1 base at J; junction bases unmatched: 4. Germline V gene data show CDR1 as MDHEN and CDR2 as SYDVKM. CDR3 sequence reads: CASSLGRTGGQETQYF. The CDR3 DNA follows: TGTGCCAGCAGTTTAGGCCGGACAGGGGGCCAAGAGACCCAGTACTTC. The whole variable domain, filled in from reference TRBV28 and TRBJ2-5, reads DVKVTQSSRYLVKRTGEKVFLECVQDMDHENMFWYRQDPGLGLRLIYFSYDVKMKEKGDIPEGYSVSREKKERFSLILESASTNQTSMYLCASSLGRTGGQETQYFGPGTRLLVL.

CDR3 in amino acids: CASSPVGQGTDTQYF. The CDR3 DNA reads TGTGCCAGCAGCCCGGTAGGGCAGGGCACAGATACGCAGTATTTT. The chain links TRBV2 to TRBJ2-3; D remains ambiguous. The length of the CDR3 is 15 residues. The V and J ends lost 6 bases and 1 base respectively, with 14 bases between them. From germline, CDR1 is SNHLY and CDR2 FYNNEI.

The chain links TRBV20-1 to TRBJ2-5, with D unclear. The CDR3 extends over 11 amino acids. Deletions cut 3 bases from V and 2 bases from J, with 4 bases between. Germline-derived CDR1 and CDR2 are DFQATT and SNEGSKA (reference sequence). CDR3 bases: TGCAGTGCTAGGAGTCAAGAGACCCAGTACTTC. Residues: CSARSQETQYF.

This chain joins TRBV27 and TRBJ1-5; TRBD1 matches 8 bases. J gave up 1 base and V 4 bases, and 6 bases lay outside the gene matches. Germline V gene sequence: CDR1 MNHEY, CDR2 SMNVEV (reference sequence). The CDR3 length is 16 residues. This CDR3 reads CASSSLGDRSNQPQHF. The CDR3 DNA sequence: TGTGCCAGCAGTTCCCTGGGGGACAGGAGCAATCAGCCCCAGCATTTT.

The chain is built from TRBV5-1 and TRBJ2-7; no firm D call. Germline V gene lookup returns CDR1 SGHRS and CDR2 YFSETQ. There are 13 residues in the CDR3. V dropped 0 bases and J dropped 1 base, with 5 bases sitting between them. In nucleotides, the CDR3 is TGCGCCAGCAGCTTGGAGCTATCCTACGAGCAGTACTTC. Translation: CASSLELSYEQYF.

The genes are TRBV7-7 and TRBJ2-7, with TRBD2 as a possible D gene (5 bases). This CDR3 is built from 13 residues. V dropped 5 bases and J dropped 6 bases, with 14 bases sitting between them. Germline V gene data show CDR1 as SSHAT and CDR2 as FNYEAQ (reference sequence). CDR3 sequence (DNA): TGTGCCAGCAGCAAAGATAGGGAGTCCGAGCAGTACTTC. Residues: CASSKDRESEQYF.

In this sample, this clone turned up once. The J gene is TRBJ2-1, the V gene TRBV11-3; 7 positions match TRBD2. V was pared by 0 bases and J by 9 bases, with 8 bases of the junction left unmatched. In germline, CDR1 is SGHNT, CDR2 YENEEA. The CDR3 length is 15 residues. DNA for the CDR3: TGTGCCAGCAGCTTAGAGGCGGGAGCGTGGGCTGAGCAGTTCTTC. Amino acids: CASSLEAGAWAEQFF.

This chain uses TRBV2 with TRBJ2-7; TRBD2 aligns across 16 bases. V gave up 6 bases and J gave up 9 bases; unmatched junction bases: 5. This CDR3 contains 14 residues. Germline CDR1 reads SNHLY; CDR2 reads FYNNEI. The CDR3 loop is CASSEGLAGGMQYF. DNA of the CDR3: TGTGCCAGCAGCGAGGGACTAGCGGGAGGGATGCAGTACTTC.

This chain uses TRBV19 with TRBJ1-2, with D perhaps matching TRBD1 (5 bases). The CDR3 is 15 residues long. The V end was cut by 3 bases, the J end by 0 bases, with 11 bases between. Germline-derived CDR1 and CDR2 are LNHDA and SQIVND (reference sequence). The CDR3 region is CASSIMGDANYGYTF. DNA for the CDR3: TGTGCCAGTAGTATTATGGGGGATGCTAACTATGGCTACACCTTC.

This clone was seen once. The chain has TRBV6-1 and TRBJ2-7; D may correspond to TRBD1 or TRBD2 (6 bases each). V was pared by 8 bases and J by 5 bases, with 13 bases between. This CDR3 is built from 12 residues. The germline V gene encodes CDR1 MNHNS and CDR2 SASEGT. The CDR3 sequence: CASWLGGDEQYF. The CDR3 DNA sequence: TGTGCCAGCTGGCTCGGGGGCGACGAGCAGTACTTC.

V is TRBV6-6 and J is TRBJ1-6, with D possibly TRBD1 on 6 matching bases. V lost 6 bases to trimming and J lost 8 bases, with 11 bases between them. Germline assignment: CDR1 MNHNY and CDR2 SVGAGI (reference sequence). The CDR3 sequence is 13 residues long. In DNA, the CDR3 is TGTGCCAGCAGACAGGGTATGCATTCACCCCTCCACTTT. As protein: CASRQGMHSPLHF.

V and J are TRBV2 and TRBJ2-5; a possible D gene is TRBD1 (6 bases). This CDR3 spans 14 amino acids. Trimming shortened V by 9 bases and J by 5 bases, and 19 bases separated the two germline ends. Germline V CDR1 and CDR2: SNHLY, FYNNEI. The DNA of the CDR3 is TGTGCCAGAGGGACAACCTCGGTGTATGAGACCCAGTACTTC. Translating it yields CARGTTSVYETQYF.

This rearrangement joins TRBV7-2 to TRBJ2-5; D is undetermined. The DNA matches TRBJ2-7 better at its end, which makes the J call doubtful. CDR1 is SGHTA and CDR2 is FQGNSA in the germline V gene. This CDR3 spans 11 amino acids. The CDR3 DNA is TGTGCCAGCAGCCACCCCGGCGAGCAGTACTTC. This encodes CASSHPGEQYF.

This sequence joins TRBV7-7 and TRBJ2-2; D is possibly TRBD1 or TRBD2 (6 bases each). The CDR3 consists of 14 residues. Germline loops: CDR1 SSHAT, CDR2 FNYEAQ (reference sequence). V lost 6 bases, J lost 3 bases, and 11 bases lay in between. This CDR3 is CASSRGAHTGELFF. The CDR3 nucleotides are TGTGCCAGCAGTAGGGGGGCACACACCGGGGAGCTGTTTTTT.

The chain links TRBV2 to TRBJ2-2; possible D gene TRBD2, 5 bases. Germline V gene data show CDR1 as SNHLY and CDR2 as FYNNEI. CDR3 length equals 16 residues. V gave up 5 bases and J gave up 5 bases, with 18 bases separating them. The CDR3 coding sequence is TGTGCCAGCAGTCCGGGGTCCCCCGGTGTGACCGGGGAGCTGTTTTTT. Amino acid sequence: CASSPGSPGVTGELFF.